This is a list of T cell receptor beta chains from one sample in a study of control samples from healthy donors and cancer patients. The protocol was immunoSEQ multiplex PCR, while the TCRdb copy is restricted to in-frame clones and leaves out a portion. Of approximately 150,000 clones listed, 93% are singletons. Sequenced input: blood. These receptors all stem from a man younger than 35 in good health. CDR3s include the opening cysteine and the closing phenylalanine or tryptophan. The D gene is left open where the match is weak. The size entry is marked missing in some rows and otherwise reads once, few, many or a size class.

clone size: .
D gene: .
J gene: TRBJ1-1
V gene: TRBV13
CDR3 length: 12
CDR3 protein: CASGRGAAEAFF
CDR3 DNA: TGTGCCTCGGGACGGGGGGCGGCTGAAGCTTTCTTT

clone size: .
D gene: TRBD2
J gene: TRBJ2-1
V gene: TRBV11-2
CDR3 length: 15
CDR3 protein: CASSSGGSSYNEQFF
CDR3 DNA: TGTGCCAGCAGCTCGGGCGGGAGCTCCTACAATGAGCAGTTCTTC

clone size: .
D gene: .
J gene: TRBJ2-7
V gene: TRBV28
CDR3 length: 12
CDR3 protein: CASRGGAWTVTF
CDR3 DNA: TGTGCCAGCAGGGGGGGGGCCTGGACAGTGACGTTC

clone size: once
D gene: .
J gene: TRBJ2-1
V gene: TRBV4-2
CDR3 length: 16
CDR3 protein: CASSQEGVSSYNEQFF
CDR3 DNA: TGTGCCAGCAGCCAAGAAGGTGTTAGCTCCTACAATGAGCAGTTCTTC

clone size: once
D gene: TRBD1
J gene: TRBJ1-4
V gene: TRBV29-1
CDR3 length: 13
CDR3 protein: CSVRDSFNEKLFF
CDR3 DNA: TGCAGCGTGAGGGACAGCTTTAATGAAAAACTGTTTTTT

clone size: few
D gene: .
J gene: TRBJ2-6
V gene: TRBV19
CDR3 length: 16
CDR3 protein: CASSNNPSSGANVLTF
CDR3 DNA: TGTGCCAGTAGTAATAATCCGAGCTCTGGGGCCAACGTCCTGACTTTC

clone size: .
D gene: .
J gene: TRBJ1-1
V gene: TRBV15
CDR3 length: 13
CDR3 protein: CATTNGWATEAFF
CDR3 DNA: TGTGCCACCACCAACGGGTGGGCCACTGAAGCTTTCTTT

clone size: .
D gene: TRBD1
J gene: TRBJ2-7
V gene: TRBV7-9
CDR3 length: 15
CDR3 protein: CASSRSGQGAGEQYF
CDR3 DNA: TGTGCCAGCAGCCGATCGGGACAGGGGGCTGGCGAGCAGTACTTC

clone size: .
D gene: .
J gene: TRBJ2-6
V gene: TRBV4-2
CDR3 length: 16
CDR3 protein: CASSQVGGSGANVLTF
CDR3 DNA: TGTGCCAGCAGCCAAGTTGGGGGCTCTGGGGCCAACGTCCTGACTTTC

clone size: .
D gene: .
J gene: TRBJ2-2
V gene: TRBV7-3
CDR3 length: 15
CDR3 protein: CASSPHGGGTGELFF
CDR3 DNA: TGTGCCAGCAGCCCCCACGGGGGAGGCACCGGGGAGCTGTTTTTT

clone size: .
D gene: .
J gene: TRBJ2-7
V gene: TRBV5-1
CDR3 length: 13
CDR3 protein: CASSLVGVGEQYF
CDR3 DNA: TGCGCCAGCAGCTTGGTCGGGGTGGGCGAGCAGTACTTC

clone size: .
D gene: .
J gene: TRBJ2-1
V gene: TRBV6-5
CDR3 length: 14
CDR3 protein: CASMRTSSYNEQFF
CDR3 DNA: TGTGCCAGCATGAGAACTAGCTCCTACAATGAGCAGTTCTTC

clone size: once
D gene: .
J gene: TRBJ2-1
V gene: TRBV2
CDR3 length: 14
CDR3 protein: CASSASRVYNEQFF
CDR3 DNA: TGTGCCAGCAGCGCTAGCAGGGTGTACAATGAGCAGTTCTTC

clone size: .
D gene: .
J gene: TRBJ2-7
V gene: TRBV6-1
CDR3 length: 16
CDR3 protein: CASSEPYVGSSYEQYF
CDR3 DNA: TGTGCCAGCAGTGAACCATACGTTGGGAGCTCCTACGAGCAGTACTTC

clone size: .
D gene: .
J gene: TRBJ1-1
V gene: TRBV5-5
CDR3 length: 13
CDR3 protein: CASSLRPDTEAFF
CDR3 DNA: TGTGCCAGCAGCTTGCGGCCGGACACTGAAGCTTTCTTT

clone size: .
D gene: .
J gene: TRBJ2-6
V gene: TRBV9
CDR3 length: 16
CDR3 protein: CASSLPQGPGANVLTF
CDR3 DNA: TGTGCCAGCAGCCTTCCGCAGGGCCCTGGGGCCAACGTCCTGACTTTC

clone size: once
D gene: TRBD1
J gene: TRBJ1-4
V gene: TRBV5-4
CDR3 length: 14
CDR3 protein: CASSQTGAREKLFF
CDR3 DNA: TGTGCCAGCAGCCAGACAGGGGCGAGGGAAAAACTGTTTTTT

clone size: .
D gene: .
J gene: TRBJ2-3
V gene: TRBV11-2
CDR3 length: 14
CDR3 protein: CASSFGWHTDTQYF
CDR3 DNA: TGTGCCAGCAGCTTTGGGTGGCACACAGATACGCAGTATTTT

clone size: .
D gene: .
J gene: TRBJ1-5
V gene: TRBV28
CDR3 length: 18
CDR3 protein: CASSSVEIWSHSNQPQHF
CDR3 DNA: TGTGCCAGCAGTTCGGTTGAAATTTGGAGCCATAGCAATCAGCCCCAGCATTTT

clone size: .
D gene: TRBD1
J gene: TRBJ1-4
V gene: TRBV28
CDR3 length: 13
CDR3 protein: CASREQGSEKLFF
CDR3 DNA: TGTGCCAGCAGGGAACAGGGGAGCGAAAAACTGTTTTTT

clone size: .
D gene: TRBD2
J gene: TRBJ2-1
V gene: TRBV5-5
CDR3 length: 14
CDR3 protein: CASSLGTSDWGQFF
CDR3 DNA: TGTGCCAGCAGCTTGGGGACTAGCGACTGGGGGCAGTTCTTC

clone size: .
D gene: .
J gene: TRBJ2-1
V gene: TRBV28
CDR3 length: 11
CDR3 protein: CASQKRAGKVF
CDR3 DNA: TGTGCCAGCCAAAAACGGGCCGGTAAGGTCTTC

clone size: .
D gene: .
J gene: TRBJ2-3
V gene: TRBV6-1
CDR3 length: 15
CDR3 protein: CASSEAGVQADTQYF
CDR3 DNA: TGTGCCAGCAGTGAAGCGGGAGTGCAAGCAGATACGCAGTATTTT

clone size: once
D gene: TRBD1
J gene: TRBJ2-5
V gene: TRBV6-6
CDR3 length: 17
CDR3 protein: CASSPVPLGTGAETQYF
CDR3 DNA: TGTGCCAGCAGTCCGGTTCCCCTGGGGACAGGGGCGGAGACCCAGTACTTC

clone size: .
D gene: .
J gene: TRBJ1-2
V gene: TRBV7-9
CDR3 length: 16
CDR3 protein: CASSLGSIRGNYGYTF
CDR3 DNA: TGTGCCAGCAGCTTAGGATCCATCCGGGGTAACTATGGCTACACCTTC

clone size: .
D gene: TRBD2
J gene: TRBJ2-3
V gene: TRBV6-4
CDR3 length: 14
CDR3 protein: CASSLAGSTDTQYF
CDR3 DNA: TGTGCCAGCAGTTTAGCGGGAAGCACAGATACGCAGTATTTT

clone size: once
D gene: .
J gene: TRBJ2-1
V gene: TRBV2
CDR3 length: 13
CDR3 protein: CASSDGGYNEQFF
CDR3 DNA: TGTGCCAGCAGTGACGGGGGTTACAATGAGCAGTTCTTC